This TCR beta chain was obtained from a study of early T cells in non-severe SARS-CoV-2 infection. In its sample, this clonotype was seen many times. TCRdb redid the calling of the 5' RACE reads with MiXCR, one entry per CDR3 protein. This sample has over 50,000 distinct CDR3 sequences, with over 9.5% found just once. V was clipped by 5 bases and J by 0 bases, with 11 bases between them. Germline values: CDR1 SEHNR, CDR2 FQNEAQ (reference sequence). The CDR3 runs to 14 residues. This sequence was found in an adult who was a healthcare worker with PCR-confirmed SARS-CoV-2 infection or an uninfected control (not recorded which). The V and J genes are TRBV7-9 and TRBJ2-7; D is unclear. Sequenced material: whole blood. The CDR3 coding sequence is TGTGCCAGCAGCCCGACGACGGTCTCCTACGAGCAGTACTTC. Its protein is CASSPTTVSYEQYF.